This T cell receptor beta chain originates from a study of blood T cell repertoires in COVID-19. On the study more broadly: Whether acute or convalescent, the COVID-19 samples came from the United States, Italy and Spain.

This table comes from immunoSEQ multiplex PCR, and its TCRdb copy is limited to in-frame clones, with some not included. The data show about 140,000 clones, with almost 90% seen just once and 10% held by the top ten. J lost 4 bases, V lost 2 bases, and 6 bases had no gene match. CDR3 length equals 14 residues. From germline, CDR1 is SGHDT and CDR2 YYEEEE. This TCR derives from a man between 50 and 59 years old with active or convalescent COVID-19. The chain joins TRBV5-6 to TRBJ2-7; 7 positions agree with TRBD1. The sequenced sample was peripheral blood. CDR3 loop: CASSFLQDRYEQYF. The CDR3 DNA is TGTGCCAGCAGCTTCCTACAGGACAGGTACGAGCAGTACTTC.